Listed below are T cell receptor beta chains from one sample, sequenced in a study of T cell repertoires in aging, cancer and after chemotherapy. TCRdb re-derived calls from the multiplex PCR reads in MiXCR, one entry per CDR3 protein. The table includes about 6,200 distinct CDR3 sequences, roughly a quarter detected once. What was sequenced was blood. Source of these receptors: a human donor in good health. The CDR3 runs from the conserved cysteine through the conserved F or W. The D gene is left open where the match is weak. Size is omitted from some rows. Given values are once, few, many or a class for expanded clones.

d_gene: .; v_gene: TRBV27; abundance: few; j_gene: TRBJ2-1; len: 13; CDR3aa: CASSLGSGNEQFF; CDR3nt: TGTGCCAGCAGTTTAGGGAGTGGCAATGAGCAGTTCTTC
d_gene: .; v_gene: TRBV19; abundance: medium-sized; j_gene: TRBJ1-5; len: 14; CDR3aa: CASSSTGLEQPQHF; CDR3nt: TGTGCCAGTAGTAGTACAGGGTTGGAGCAGCCCCAGCATTTT
d_gene: .; v_gene: TRBV29-1; abundance: .; j_gene: TRBJ2-5; len: 14; CDR3aa: CSVEQLDRRETQYF; CDR3nt: TGCAGCGTTGAACAACTAGATCGGCGAGAGACCCAGTACTTC
d_gene: .; v_gene: TRBV24-1; abundance: medium-sized; j_gene: TRBJ1-1; len: 10; CDR3aa: CATSGEGAFF; CDR3nt: TGTGCCACCAGTGGGGAAGGAGCTTTCTTT
d_gene: TRBD2; v_gene: TRBV12-3/TRBV12-4; abundance: .; j_gene: TRBJ2-4; len: 18; CDR3aa: CASSAYLAGGSLENIQYF; CDR3nt: TGTGCCAGCAGTGCATATCTAGCGGGAGGAAGTTTGGAAAACATTCAGTACTTC
d_gene: .; v_gene: TRBV6-1; abundance: medium-sized; j_gene: TRBJ2-1; len: 16; CDR3aa: CASSYVVLSSYNEQFF; CDR3nt: TGTGCCAGCAGCTATGTGGTATTAAGCTCCTACAATGAGCAGTTCTTC
d_gene: .; v_gene: TRBV5-1; abundance: few; j_gene: TRBJ2-7; len: 13; CDR3aa: CASSPPGSYEQYF; CDR3nt: TGCGCCAGCAGCCCCCCAGGTTCCTACGAGCAGTACTTC
d_gene: TRBD2; v_gene: TRBV7-2; abundance: medium-sized; j_gene: TRBJ2-4; len: 16; CDR3aa: CASSPGLAVAKNIQYF; CDR3nt: TGTGCCAGCAGCCCGGGACTAGCGGTAGCCAAAAACATTCAGTACTTC
d_gene: TRBD2; v_gene: TRBV24-1; abundance: .; j_gene: TRBJ2-1; len: 16; CDR3aa: CATSDLGLAGKNEQFF; CDR3nt: TGTGCCACCAGTGATTTGGGCCTAGCGGGAAAAAATGAGCAGTTCTTC
d_gene: TRBD2; v_gene: TRBV28; abundance: .; j_gene: TRBJ2-1; len: 16; CDR3aa: CASPPRTSGAYNEQFF; CDR3nt: TGTGCCAGCCCTCCCAGAACTAGCGGGGCCTACAATGAGCAGTTCTTC
d_gene: .; v_gene: TRBV19; abundance: .; j_gene: TRBJ2-3; len: 16; CDR3aa: CASSYPGTFGEDTQYF; CDR3nt: TGTGCCAGTAGTTACCCAGGGACCTTCGGTGAAGATACGCAGTATTTT
d_gene: .; v_gene: TRBV25-1; abundance: few; j_gene: TRBJ2-7; len: 14; CDR3aa: CASAPGASRYEQYF; CDR3nt: TGTGCCAGCGCCCCAGGGGCTAGCCGCTACGAGCAGTACTTC
d_gene: .; v_gene: TRBV27; abundance: medium-sized; j_gene: TRBJ1-4; len: 16; CDR3aa: CASSGIRGREGEKLFF; CDR3nt: TGTGCCAGCAGTGGTATTCGGGGCAGGGAGGGCGAAAAACTGTTTTTT
d_gene: .; v_gene: TRBV7-9; abundance: medium-sized; j_gene: TRBJ1-6; len: 12; CDR3aa: CASSSGLSPLHF; CDR3nt: TGTGCCAGCAGCTCGGGACTTTCACCCCTCCACTTT
d_gene: TRBD1; v_gene: TRBV20-1; abundance: .; j_gene: TRBJ1-4; len: 16; CDR3aa: CSARGITGGRGEKLFF; CDR3nt: TGCAGTGCTAGAGGGATAACAGGGGGCCGGGGGGAAAAACTGTTTTTT
d_gene: .; v_gene: TRBV20-1; abundance: medium-sized; j_gene: TRBJ1-1; len: 13; CDR3aa: CSAVTGFITEAFF; CDR3nt: TGCAGTGCCGTAACCGGGTTTATCACTGAAGCTTTCTTT
d_gene: .; v_gene: TRBV6-5; abundance: medium-sized; j_gene: TRBJ1-3; len: 16; CDR3aa: CASSYSRLASGNTIYF; CDR3nt: TGTGCCAGCAGTTACTCTAGGCTGGCCTCTGGAAACACCATATATTTT
d_gene: .; v_gene: TRBV5-4; abundance: .; j_gene: TRBJ1-1; len: 15; CDR3aa: CASSFGLGLNTEAFF; CDR3nt: TGTGCCAGCAGTTTCGGTCTGGGGCTGAACACTGAAGCTTTCTTT
d_gene: .; v_gene: TRBV21-1; abundance: once; j_gene: TRBJ2-5; len: 15; CDR3aa: CASSKVRGRKETQYF; CDR3nt: TGTGCCAGCAGCAAAGTGAGGGGGCGCAAAGAGACCCAGTACTTC
d_gene: TRBD1; v_gene: TRBV15; abundance: .; j_gene: TRBJ2-5; len: 15; CDR3aa: CATSTRTGGRETQYF; CDR3nt: TGTGCCACCAGCACTAGGACAGGGGGCAGGGAGACCCAGTACTTC
d_gene: .; v_gene: TRBV30; abundance: medium-sized; j_gene: TRBJ1-6; len: 11; CDR3aa: CAWTNGHTVNF; CDR3nt: TGTGCCTGGACCAACGGGCACACTGTGAACTTT
d_gene: .; v_gene: TRBV6-6; abundance: few; j_gene: TRBJ2-1; len: 14; CDR3aa: CASSYVGNYNEQFF; CDR3nt: TGTGCCAGCAGTTACGTCGGAAATTACAATGAGCAGTTCTTC
d_gene: TRBD2; v_gene: TRBV7-2; abundance: .; j_gene: TRBJ2-3; len: 15; CDR3aa: CASSPAGGPGDTQYF; CDR3nt: TGTGCCAGCAGCCCAGCGGGGGGGCCTGGAGATACGCAGTATTTT
d_gene: TRBD1; v_gene: TRBV20-1; abundance: medium-sized; j_gene: TRBJ1-2; len: 15; CDR3aa: CSAGTGTGAIYGYTF; CDR3nt: TGCAGTGCTGGGACCGGGACAGGTGCCATCTATGGCTACACCTTC
d_gene: TRBD2; v_gene: TRBV27; abundance: .; j_gene: TRBJ2-5; len: 17; CDR3aa: CASSFLGSGSSTKTQYF; CDR3nt: TGTGCCAGCAGTTTTTTGGGAAGCGGGAGCTCGACGAAGACCCAGTACTTC
d_gene: TRBD2; v_gene: TRBV5-1; abundance: .; j_gene: TRBJ2-1; len: 16; CDR3aa: CASSSRLAGDENEQFF; CDR3nt: TGCGCCAGCAGCTCCCGACTAGCGGGTGATGAGAATGAGCAGTTCTTC
d_gene: .; v_gene: TRBV6-1; abundance: medium-sized; j_gene: TRBJ1-5; len: 14; CDR3aa: CASSEAWGNQPQHF; CDR3nt: TGTGCCAGCAGTGAAGCATGGGGCAATCAGCCCCAGCATTTT
d_gene: .; v_gene: TRBV28; abundance: .; j_gene: TRBJ1-1; len: 15; CDR3aa: CASSLSLTGKAEAFF; CDR3nt: TGTGCCAGCAGTTTATCCCTCACAGGGAAGGCTGAAGCTTTCTTT
d_gene: TRBD2; v_gene: TRBV5-6; abundance: few; j_gene: TRBJ2-1; len: 15; CDR3aa: CASSFGLAGLNEQFF; CDR3nt: TGTGCCAGCAGCTTCGGCCTAGCGGGACTGAATGAGCAGTTCTTC
d_gene: TRBD1; v_gene: TRBV5-1; abundance: .; j_gene: TRBJ2-7; len: 14; CDR3aa: CVSNEGTGSSEQYF; CDR3nt: TGCGTTAGCAACGAAGGGACAGGAAGTAGCGAGCAGTACTTC
d_gene: .; v_gene: TRBV6-1; abundance: medium-sized; j_gene: TRBJ1-2; len: 14; CDR3aa: CASSDLRGYYGYTF; CDR3nt: TGTGCCAGCAGTGACTTGCGGGGTTACTATGGCTACACCTTC
d_gene: .; v_gene: TRBV28; abundance: .; j_gene: TRBJ1-4; len: 14; CDR3aa: CASSSPGANEKLFF; CDR3nt: TGTGCCAGCAGTTCCCCCGGGGCTAATGAAAAACTGTTTTTT
d_gene: .; v_gene: TRBV15; abundance: medium-sized; j_gene: TRBJ1-6; len: 15; CDR3aa: CATSRVQGQNSPLHF; CDR3nt: TGTGCCACCAGCAGAGTCCAGGGTCAAAATTCACCCCTCCACTTT
d_gene: .; v_gene: TRBV10-3; abundance: medium-sized; j_gene: TRBJ2-2; len: 15; CDR3aa: CAISDWEGNTGELFF; CDR3nt: TGTGCCATCAGTGATTGGGAAGGGAACACCGGGGAGCTGTTTTTT
d_gene: .; v_gene: TRBV5-5; abundance: medium-sized; j_gene: TRBJ2-7; len: 13; CDR3aa: CASSPSDSYEQYF; CDR3nt: TGTGCCAGCAGCCCATCTGATTCCTACGAGCAGTACTTC
d_gene: .; v_gene: TRBV5-1; abundance: few; j_gene: TRBJ2-1; len: 17; CDR3aa: CASSRNVQRSSYNEQFF; CDR3nt: TGCGCCAGCAGCCGCAATGTCCAGCGGAGCTCCTACAATGAGCAGTTCTTC
d_gene: .; v_gene: TRBV29-1; abundance: medium-sized; j_gene: TRBJ2-3; len: 14; CDR3aa: CSVSHSYHTDTQYF; CDR3nt: TGCAGCGTTTCCCACTCCTACCACACAGATACGCAGTATTTT
d_gene: .; v_gene: TRBV6-5; abundance: medium-sized; j_gene: TRBJ2-2; len: 15; CDR3aa: CASRTPGANTGELFF; CDR3nt: TGTGCCAGCAGGACCCCAGGGGCGAACACCGGGGAGCTGTTTTTT
d_gene: TRBD1; v_gene: TRBV5-4; abundance: medium-sized; j_gene: TRBJ1-2; len: 15; CDR3aa: CASSLDRGTPGGYTF; CDR3nt: TGTGCCAGCAGCTTGGACAGGGGGACGCCCGGTGGCTACACCTTC
d_gene: TRBD2; v_gene: TRBV7-3; abundance: .; j_gene: TRBJ2-1; len: 15; CDR3aa: CASSTSASSYNEQFF; CDR3nt: TGTGCCAGCAGCACTAGCGCCTCCTCCTACAATGAGCAGTTCTTC
d_gene: TRBD2; v_gene: TRBV7-6; abundance: .; j_gene: TRBJ2-3; len: 16; CDR3aa: CASSLGRGGNTDTQYF; CDR3nt: TGTGCCAGCAGCTTAGGTCGGGGAGGGAACACAGATACGCAGTATTTT
d_gene: .; v_gene: TRBV6-1; abundance: .; j_gene: TRBJ2-3; len: 14; CDR3aa: CASTRTPSTDTQYF; CDR3nt: TGTGCCAGCACTAGGACCCCTAGCACAGATACGCAGTATTTT
d_gene: TRBD2; v_gene: TRBV11-3; abundance: medium-sized; j_gene: TRBJ2-1; len: 19; CDR3aa: CASSLDRLAGGESYNEQFF; CDR3nt: TGTGCCAGCAGCTTGGACAGGCTAGCGGGAGGGGAAAGTTACAATGAGCAGTTCTTC
d_gene: .; v_gene: TRBV10-3; abundance: .; j_gene: TRBJ2-3; len: 16; CDR3aa: CAISSSKRGSTDTQYF; CDR3nt: TGTGCCATCAGTTCCTCGAAACGTGGGAGCACAGATACGCAGTATTTT
d_gene: .; v_gene: TRBV19; abundance: medium-sized; j_gene: TRBJ2-7; len: 13; CDR3aa: CASSMTLYYEQYF; CDR3nt: TGTGCCAGTAGTATGACTTTATACTACGAGCAGTACTTC
d_gene: TRBD2; v_gene: TRBV29-1; abundance: .; j_gene: TRBJ2-1; len: 17; CDR3aa: CSVDRLAGGITNNEQFF; CDR3nt: TGCAGCGTTGATCGGCTAGCGGGGGGGATAACGAACAATGAGCAGTTCTTC
d_gene: .; v_gene: TRBV7-3; abundance: .; j_gene: TRBJ2-5; len: 13; CDR3aa: CASSLNRAETQYF; CDR3nt: TGTGCCAGCAGCTTAAACAGGGCAGAGACCCAGTACTTC
d_gene: .; v_gene: TRBV7-2; abundance: medium-sized; j_gene: TRBJ2-7; len: 15; CDR3aa: CASSPGFSKHYEQYF; CDR3nt: TGTGCCAGCAGCCCAGGGTTCTCCAAACACTACGAGCAGTACTTC
d_gene: .; v_gene: TRBV20-1; abundance: few; j_gene: TRBJ1-1; len: 14; CDR3aa: CSARGDGRETEAFF; CDR3nt: TGCAGTGCTAGAGGAGACGGGAGAGAGACTGAAGCTTTCTTT
d_gene: TRBD2; v_gene: TRBV29-1; abundance: .; j_gene: TRBJ2-3; len: 17; CDR3aa: CSVVSRGLEWGTDTQYF; CDR3nt: TGCAGCGTTGTTTCGCGCGGACTAGAGTGGGGCACAGATACGCAGTATTTT
d_gene: TRBD2; v_gene: TRBV20-1; abundance: .; j_gene: TRBJ2-3; len: 17; CDR3aa: CSARSAGLAGVRDTQYF; CDR3nt: TGCAGTGCTAGATCAGCTGGACTAGCGGGAGTTCGAGATACGCAGTATTTT
d_gene: TRBD1; v_gene: TRBV15; abundance: .; j_gene: TRBJ2-3; len: 17; CDR3aa: CATSLPRGQGGTDTQYF; CDR3nt: TGTGCCACCAGTCTCCCCCGGGGACAGGGAGGCACAGATACGCAGTATTTT
d_gene: .; v_gene: TRBV6-1; abundance: few; j_gene: TRBJ2-3; len: 15; CDR3aa: CASSAWQGRTDTQYF; CDR3nt: TGTGCCAGCAGTGCCTGGCAGGGTAGGACAGATACGCAGTATTTT
d_gene: .; v_gene: TRBV10-3; abundance: medium-sized; j_gene: TRBJ1-4; len: 13; CDR3aa: CAIARGLDEKLFF; CDR3nt: TGTGCCATCGCCCGGGGGCTGGATGAAAAACTGTTTTTT
d_gene: .; v_gene: TRBV10-1; abundance: once; j_gene: TRBJ2-4; len: 15; CDR3aa: CASSEAGVNGNIQYF; CDR3nt: TGCGCCAGCAGTGAAGCTGGGGTAAATGGAAACATTCAGTACTTC
d_gene: TRBD2; v_gene: TRBV5-4; abundance: .; j_gene: TRBJ2-1; len: 21; CDR3aa: CASSVGGLAGGTSPWYNEQFF; CDR3nt: TGTGCCAGCAGCGTGGGAGGACTAGCGGGAGGTACCTCTCCTTGGTACAATGAGCAGTTCTTC
d_gene: .; v_gene: TRBV30; abundance: medium-sized; j_gene: TRBJ1-4; len: 13; CDR3aa: CAWSVQVNEKLFF; CDR3nt: TGTGCCTGGAGTGTACAGGTTAACGAAAAACTGTTTTTT
d_gene: .; v_gene: TRBV29-1; abundance: medium-sized; j_gene: TRBJ1-4; len: 13; CDR3aa: CSAADSSNEKLFF; CDR3nt: TGCAGCGCCGCGGACAGCTCTAATGAAAAACTGTTTTTT
d_gene: .; v_gene: TRBV25-1; abundance: few; j_gene: TRBJ2-2; len: 17; CDR3aa: CASSGRTGAFSSGELFF; CDR3nt: TGTGCCAGCAGCGGGAGGACAGGCGCCTTTTCCTCCGGGGAGCTGTTTTTT